This T cell receptor (beta chain) was sequenced during a study of identical twins. Whole-study findings and limits: Abundant beta clonotypes from cord blood bore fewer insertions; memory repertoires lacked this pattern.

Germline V gives CDR1 MNHEY, CDR2 SVGAGI. The CDR3 length is 13 residues. Trimming took 3 bases from V and 2 from J, leaving 6 bases between them. TCRdb ran MiXCR on the 5' RACE reads and lists one entry per CDR3 protein. The table includes 400,000 to 650,000 distinct CDR3 sequences, approximately 22% detected once. Concerning this clonotype: Its antigen is unidentified.

These data are also associated with another study on T cells expressing NK-cell markers. From that study: In a handful of donors, dominant NKG2C+ clonotypes were roughly 1.0-8% of CD8+ T cells.

The receptor comes from a woman under 30 in good health. The rearrangement joins TRBV6-5 to TRBJ2-3; no reliable D call. Sequencing was done on a sample of CD4+ T cells sorted from blood. The CDR3 reads CASSYKSTDTQYF. CDR3 in DNA: TGTGCCAGCAGTTATAAGTCCACAGATACGCAGTATTTT.